These 20 T cell receptor beta chains came from one sample sequenced in a study of blood T cell repertoires in COVID-19. Some clones are missing from TCRdb's copy, which holds only in-frame ones; the method was immunoSEQ multiplex PCR. The sample yields 120,000 or so clones, less than 85% seen once. The sequencing input was peripheral blood. The receptors originated from a woman of 80 years or more with acute or convalescent COVID-19.

This clone appeared a few times. V and J are TRBV6-5 and TRBJ2-6, with 11 bases matching TRBD1. J gave up 12 bases and V 7 bases, and 5 bases lay outside the gene matches. The length of the CDR3 is 13 residues. Germline CDR1 and CDR2: MNHEY and SVGAGI. The CDR3 spells CASNGQGAVVLTF. The CDR3 region has the DNA TGTGCCAGCAACGGACAGGGGGCTGTCGTCCTGACTTTC.

The J gene is TRBJ2-7, the V gene TRBV18; no clear D gene. This CDR3 is 13 amino acids long. The V and J ends lost 6 bases and 2 bases respectively, with 11 bases between them. CDR1 and CDR2 (germline): KGHSH, LQKENI. For the CDR3, the DNA is TGTGCCAGCTCTCCTACGGGTGCCTACGAGCAGTACTTC. Its translation is CASSPTGAYEQYF.

J is TRBJ2-3 and V is TRBV20-1; no definite D call. This CDR3 region has 11 residues. The V gene's germline CDR1 is DFQATT and CDR2 SNEGSKA (reference sequence). The germline V and J ends were trimmed by 5 bases and 6 bases, with 9 bases remaining between them. The CDR3 here is CSAPGVDTQYF. The CDR3 DNA follows: TGCAGTGCTCCCGGTGTGGATACGCAGTATTTT.

This rearrangement joins TRBV5-1 to TRBJ1-5, with 9 bases identical to TRBD1. The CDR3 contains 15 residues. CDR1 SGHRS and CDR2 YFSETQ come from the germline V gene. V dropped 4 bases and J dropped 3; count of bases not matched to a gene: 5. Here the CDR3 DNA reads TGCGCCAGCAGCCTGGGACAGGGTTACAATCAGCCCCAGCATTTT. Encoded protein: CASSLGQGYNQPQHF. Filled out from reference TRBV5-1 and TRBJ1-5, the complete variable domain reads KAGVTQTPRYLIKTRGQQVTLSCSPISGHRSVSWYQQTPGQGLQFLFEYFSETQRNKGNFPGRFSGRQFSNSRSEMNVSTLELGDSALYLCASSLGQGYNQPQHFGDGTRLSIL.

The rearrangement uses TRBV30 and TRBJ1-5, with TRBD1 as a possible D gene (5 bases). In germline, CDR1 is GTSNPN, CDR2 SVGIG (reference sequence). Deletions cut 3 bases from V and 5 bases from J, with 17 bases between. The CDR3 covers 15 residues. The CDR3: CAWSYTGPGDQPQHF. The DNA for the CDR3 is TGTGCCTGGAGCTATACTGGACCGGGGGATCAGCCCCAGCATTTT.

This clone appeared a few times. This chain joins TRBV5-1 and TRBJ2-5; 8 bases agree with TRBD2. The germline gives CDR1 SGHRS, CDR2 YFSETQ. This CDR3 contains 15 residues. V was pared by 2 bases and J by 4 bases, with 7 bases of the junction left unmatched. The CDR3 spells CASSFLGLAGETQYF. CDR3 DNA: TGCGCCAGCAGCTTCCTTGGGCTAGCGGGAGAGACCCAGTACTTC.

This clone has only one observation. This rearrangement joins TRBV19 to TRBJ2-7; perhaps TRBD2 as D (5 bases). The ends were cut back, 3 bases at V and 3 bases at J, with 9 bases in the middle. Germline V lookup: CDR1 LNHDA, CDR2 SQIVND (reference sequence). This CDR3 has 13 residues. CDR3 DNA sequence: TGTGCCAGTAGTATTGATCGGGACTACGAGCAGTACTTC. Encoded protein: CASSIDRDYEQYF.

V usage is TRBV7-8 and J usage is TRBJ2-3; a possible D gene is TRBD1 (5 bases). The length of the CDR3 is 14 residues. Trimming removed 5 bases at V and 5 bases at J, with 14 bases between. The V gene's germline CDR1 is SGHVS and CDR2 FQNEAQ. CDR3 DNA sequence: TGTGCCAGCAGCCCCCCTGCTCAGGGAGATACGCAGTATTTT. Translation: CASSPPAQGDTQYF.

V and J are TRBV5-1 and TRBJ2-7, with 9 bases matching TRBD1. V lost 0 bases, J lost 5 bases, and 6 bases stayed unmatched. CDR3 length: 15 residues. Germline V gives CDR1 SGHRS, CDR2 YFSETQ. CDR3 nucleotides: TGCGCCAGCAGCTTGGGGGGACAGGGTACGAACGAGCAGTACTTC. Its protein product is CASSLGGQGTNEQYF.

The CDR3 sequence: CASTLYTQGTLNTEAFF. As DNA, the CDR3 is TGTGCCAGCACCCTTTACACCCAGGGGACGTTGAACACTGAAGCTTTCTTT. This chain connects TRBV28 to TRBJ1-1; D may be TRBD1 (6 bases). V dropped 7 bases and J dropped 0 bases, with 21 bases sitting between them. There are 17 residues in the CDR3. CDR1 is MDHEN and CDR2 is SYDVKM in the germline V gene. Variable domain in full (rest from reference TRBV28 and TRBJ1-1): DVKVTQSSRYLVKRTGEKVFLECVQDMDHENMFWYRQDPGLGLRLIYFSYDVKMKEKGDIPEGYSVSREKKERFSLILESASTNQTSMYLCASTLYTQGTLNTEAFFGQGTRLTVV.

J is TRBJ2-7 and V is TRBV16; TRBD2 aligns across 7 bases. The CDR3 has 14 amino acids. V was pared by 6 bases and J by 2 bases, with 7 bases of the junction left unmatched. Germline CDR1 is KGHSY and CDR2 is FQNENV. This CDR3 is CASSPGREAYEQYF. Here the CDR3 DNA reads TGTGCCAGCAGTCCTGGGAGGGAGGCCTACGAGCAGTACTTC.

The CDR3 spells CASSPGGSGADTEAFF. The DNA of the CDR3 is TGTGCCAGCAGCCCAGGGGGGTCAGGGGCTGACACTGAAGCTTTCTTT. The rearrangement joins TRBV7-3 to TRBJ1-1, with 7 nucleotides matching TRBD1. With 5 bases clipped from V and 3 bases from J, the junction kept 12 bases outside the gene matches. This CDR3 region has 16 residues. Germline V gives CDR1 SGHTA, CDR2 FQGTGA. Full variable domain (missing parts from reference TRBV7-3 and TRBJ1-1): GAGVSQTPSNKVTEKGKYVELRCDPISGHTALYWYRQSLGQGPEFLIYFQGTGAADDSGLPNDRFFAVRPEGSVSTLKIQRTERGDSAVYLCASSPGGSGADTEAFFGQGTRLTVV.

Of note for this clone: The germline gene is not matched at one end of the junction; a read error may be the cause. The chain carries TRBV6-5 and TRBJ1-6; D remains ambiguous. The CDR3 length is 12 residues. The germline V gene has CDR1 MNHEY and CDR2 SVGAGI. The CDR3 loop is CASTYTNSPLHF. The DNA of the CDR3 is TGTGCCAGCACTTACACAAATTCACCCCTCCACTTT.

This clone was observed a few times. The chain links TRBV28 to TRBJ1-2, with no clear D. Germline CDR1 reads MDHEN; CDR2 reads SYDVKM. This CDR3 is built from 12 residues. The V end lost 5 bases, the J end lost 4 bases, and 8 bases lay between the germline ends. DNA of the CDR3: TGTGCCAGCAGTGCCGGGTTCTATGGCTACACCTTC. Amino acids: CASSAGFYGYTF.

V gene TRBV6-5 combines with J gene TRBJ1-3, with D possibly TRBD1 on 6 matching bases. The V gene's germline CDR1 is MNHEY and CDR2 SVGAGI. This CDR3 comprises 16 residues. Trimming left V 4 bases short and J 3 bases short, with 16 bases between. The CDR3 protein is CASSSGEPARGNTIYF. CDR3 nucleotide sequence: TGTGCCAGCAGTTCAGGGGAGCCCGCTCGTGGAAACACCATATATTTT.

The chain is built from TRBV7-2 and TRBJ1-1, with D possibly matching TRBD1 (5 bases). With 5 bases removed from V and 5 bases from J, the gap between germline ends came to 15 bases. The germline CDR1 and CDR2 sequences are SGHTA and FQGNSA. The CDR3 has 14 amino acids. Here the CDR3 DNA reads TGTGCCAGCAGCCCCCGGAGGGGTTGGACTGAAGCTTTCTTT. As protein: CASSPRRGWTEAFF. Together with reference TRBV7-2 and TRBJ1-1, the CDR3 gives the full variable domain: GAGVSQSPSNKVTEKGKDVELRCDPISGHTALYWYRQSLGQGLEFLIYFQGNSAPDKSGLPSDRFSAERTGGSVSTLTIQRTQQEDSAVYLCASSPRRGWTEAFFGQGTRLTVV.

This clone occurred once. The rearrangement joins TRBV3-1 (or the pseudogene TRBV3-2) to TRBJ2-1; 12 nucleotides match TRBD2. This CDR3 has 16 residues. V dropped 4 bases and J dropped 14; count of bases not matched to a gene: 15. CDR1 LGHDT and CDR2 YNNKEL come from the germline V gene (reference sequence). The CDR3 nucleotides are TGTGCCAGCAGCCCCCACCCGGGACTAGCGGGTGCCCCAAAGTTCTTC. This codes for CASSPHPGLAGAPKFF.

This clone has only a few counts. The chain employs TRBV29-1 and TRBJ2-7, with D perhaps TRBD1 (5 bases). Trimming pared 4 bases from V and 2 bases from J, leaving 9 bases between. This CDR3 has 12 residues. Germline V gives CDR1 SQVTM, CDR2 ANQGSEA. CDR3 nucleotide sequence: TGCAGCGTTGCACAGGCCGCCTACGAGCAGTACTTC. Encoded protein: CSVAQAAYEQYF.

The chain recombines TRBV18 with TRBJ2-7; D might be TRBD2 (6 bases). The CDR3 totals 13 residues. The germline V and J ends were trimmed by 6 bases and 3 bases, with 12 bases remaining between them. Per germline, CDR1 KGHSH and CDR2 LQKENI. CDR3 sequence (DNA): TGTGCCAGCTCGGGAGGTCGGGGCTACGAGCAGTACTTC. Encoded protein: CASSGGRGYEQYF.

The chain combines TRBV19 with TRBJ2-3, with a possible D match to TRBD1 (6 bases). Trimming pared 7 bases from V and 5 bases from J, leaving 16 bases between. CDR1 and CDR2 from the germline V gene are LNHDA and SQIVND (reference sequence). The CDR3 totals 14 residues. DNA for the CDR3: TGTGCCAGTAAGGGGACATCTTCTGGAGATACGCAGTATTTT. This gives the protein CASKGTSSGDTQYF.